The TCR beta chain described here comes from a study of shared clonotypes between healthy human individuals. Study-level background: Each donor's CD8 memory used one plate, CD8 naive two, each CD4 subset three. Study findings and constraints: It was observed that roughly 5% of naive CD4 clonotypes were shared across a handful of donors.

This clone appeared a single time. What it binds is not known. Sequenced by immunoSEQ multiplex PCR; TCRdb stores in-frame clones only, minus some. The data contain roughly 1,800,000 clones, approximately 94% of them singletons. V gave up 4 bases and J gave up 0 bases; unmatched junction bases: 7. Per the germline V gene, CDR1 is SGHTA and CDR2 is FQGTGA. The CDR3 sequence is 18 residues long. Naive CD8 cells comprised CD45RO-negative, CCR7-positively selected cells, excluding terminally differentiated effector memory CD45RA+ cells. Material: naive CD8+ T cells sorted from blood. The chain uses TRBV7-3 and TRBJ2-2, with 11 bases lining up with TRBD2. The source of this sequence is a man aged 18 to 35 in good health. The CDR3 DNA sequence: TGTGCCAGCAGCTCCCCTCTTAGCGGGGGGGCGAACACCGGGGAGCTGTTTTTT. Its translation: CASSSPLSGGANTGELFF.